The 25 T cell receptor beta chains given below trace back to one sample, sequenced in a study of T cell repertoires in cytomegalovirus infection. These receptors have no identified antigens. MiXCR was run by TCRdb on the reads, yielding one entry per CDR3 protein. The sample lists over 250,000 distinct CDR3 sequences, about 20% seen once, with approximately 19% in the top ten. The sample was cultured PBMCs, taken from culture after CMV antigen stimulation. The source of these receptors is a human donor in good health (CMV status not recorded). Some clones in this sample may be carry-over from other donors' samples.

This clonotype occurred many times. This sequence joins TRBV11-3 and TRBJ2-1; 16 bases are shared with TRBD2. Germline V gives CDR1 SGHNT, CDR2 YENEEA. The J segment lost 0 bases and the V segment lost 5 bases, leaving 4 bases of the junction unmatched. CDR3 length: 18 residues. CDR3 protein: CASSVGLAGGSSYNEQFF. CDR3 nucleotides: TGTGCCAGCAGCGTGGGACTAGCGGGAGGGAGCTCCTACAATGAGCAGTTCTTC. The variable domain in full, with the rest retrieved from reference TRBV11-3 and TRBJ2-1, is EAGVVQSPRYKIIEKKQPVAFWCNPISGHNTLYWYLQNLGQGPELLIRYENEEAVDDSQLPKDRFSAERLKGVDSTLKIQPAELGDSAVYLCASSVGLAGGSSYNEQFFGPGTRLTVL.

This clonotype was observed a handful of times. The chain carries TRBV5-4 and TRBJ2-1; 10 positions match TRBD1. The CDR3 runs to 13 residues. Germline loops: CDR1 SGHNT, CDR2 YYREEE (reference sequence). V lost 8 bases, J lost 8 bases, and 7 bases stayed unmatched. The CDR3 loop is CASAGTGVHEQFF. The CDR3 DNA follows: TGTGCCAGTGCCGGGACAGGGGTCCATGAGCAGTTCTTC.

This clonotype was found many times. The rearrangement joins TRBV7-2 to TRBJ2-6; 7 bases agree with TRBD1. The V segment lost 4 bases and the J segment 0 bases; nucleotides outside the gene matches: 12. The length of the CDR3 is 19 residues. The germline V gene has CDR1 SGHTA and CDR2 FQGNSA. CDR3 sequence reads: CASSSILTGYSSGANVLTF. In DNA form, the CDR3 reads TGTGCCAGCAGCTCCATTCTGACAGGGTACTCCTCTGGGGCCAACGTCCTGACTTTC.

The table lists this clonotype with a few counts. This chain links TRBV4-2 with TRBJ2-7; D not certain. CDR1 and CDR2 (germline): LGHNA, YNFKEQ. Trimming took off 0 bases at V and 4 bases at J, with 7 bases between the two ends. The CDR3 is made up of 13 amino acids. CDR3 nucleotide sequence: TGTGCCAGCAGCCAAGAGGCCATTTACGAGCAGTACTTC. Protein product: CASSQEAIYEQYF.

This clonotype was found many times. CDR3 region: CASSLGDHTSPLHF. CDR3 coding DNA: TGTGCCAGCAGCTTAGGGGACCATACTTCACCCCTCCACTTT. The chain couples TRBV7-2 to TRBJ1-6; weak D call: TRBD1 (5 bases). Germline assignment: CDR1 SGHTA and CDR2 FQGNSA. The V and J ends lost 1 base and 9 bases respectively, with 10 bases between them. This CDR3 has 14 amino acids.

Many counts were recorded for this clonotype. The chain recombines TRBV7-2 with TRBJ2-3; no reliable D call. Germline CDR1 is SGHTA and CDR2 is FQGNSA. The CDR3 has 13 residues. V gave up 3 bases and J gave up 6 bases, with 10 bases separating them. CDR3 in amino acids: CASSFVTKDTQYF. Written as DNA, the CDR3 is TGTGCCAGCAGCTTTGTAACAAAGGATACGCAGTATTTT.

The chain employs TRBV19 and TRBJ1-2; 10 bases are a match to TRBD1. The J segment lost 8 bases and the V segment lost 9 bases, leaving 12 bases of the junction unmatched. CDR1 is LNHDA, CDR2 SQIVND, per germline (reference sequence). The CDR3 has 14 amino acids. The CDR3 DNA reads TGTGCCAGCATTCACACCGGGACAGGGGTCGGCTACACCTTC. Amino acids: CASIHTGTGVGYTF.

This CDR3 is CASSLAGPGTNSPLHF. In DNA form, the CDR3 reads TGTGCCAGCAGCTTAGCGGGTCCTGGGACGAACTCACCCCTCCACTTT. V gene TRBV7-6 combines with J gene TRBJ1-6, with D possibly TRBD1 on 5 matching bases. This CDR3 has 16 amino acids. The V end lost 0 bases, the J end lost 10 bases, and 16 bases lay between the germline ends. Germline V CDR1 and CDR2: SGHVS, FNYEAQ. Variable domain in full (rest from reference TRBV7-6 and TRBJ1-6): GAGVSQSPRYKVTKRGQDVALRCDPISGHVSLYWYRQALGQGPEFLTYFNYEAQQDKSGLPNDRFSAERPEGSISTLTIQRTEQRDSAMYRCASSLAGPGTNSPLHFGNGTRLTVT.

This clonotype was recorded many times. The gene calls are TRBV7-2 and TRBJ2-7, with D unclear. Germline values: CDR1 SGHTA, CDR2 FQGNSA. V lost 1 base to trimming and J lost 7 bases, with 20 bases between them. The length of the CDR3 is 16 residues. Here the CDR3 reads CASSLVSGNGEMEQYV. CDR3 coding DNA: TGTGCCAGCAGCTTAGTATCCGGTAATGGAGAGATGGAGCAGTACGTC.

The CDR3 region has the DNA TGTGCCAGCAGCTCGACAGGGGCCGGGTATGGCTACACCTTC. Protein product: CASSSTGAGYGYTF. The chain employs TRBV7-2 and TRBJ1-2; 8 nucleotides line up with TRBD1. CDR1 and CDR2 (germline): SGHTA, FQGNSA. The CDR3 loop spans 14 amino acids. J lost 5 bases, V lost 4 bases, and 6 bases had no gene match.

This clonotype has more than one count but fewer than ten. The rearrangement links TRBV19 to TRBJ1-1, with D possibly matching TRBD1 (5 bases). Trimming removed 5 bases from V and 4 bases from J, with 11 bases in between. Germline V gene lookup returns CDR1 LNHDA and CDR2 SQIVND (reference sequence). This CDR3 is built from 13 residues. CDR3 DNA sequence: TGTGCCAGTAGTCAGGGTTGGGGCACTGAAGCTTTCTTT. This codes for CASSQGWGTEAFF.

The genes are TRBV28 and TRBJ1-6; the D is unclear. Between the trimmed V and J ends, which lost 7 bases and 10 bases, there was a span of 14 bases. The CDR3 loop spans 13 amino acids. Looked up from germline, CDR1 is MDHEN and CDR2 is SYDVKM. CDR3 amino acids: CASTTRMGSPLHF. DNA of the CDR3: TGTGCCAGCACCACCAGAATGGGATCACCCCTCCACTTT.

CDR3 in DNA: TGTGCCAGCAGCTTAGCAACACAGGGGCCCCCCACAGATACGCAGTATTTT. Translation: CASSLATQGPPTDTQYF. This rearrangement joins TRBV7-2 to TRBJ2-3, with TRBD1 matching over 7 bases. V was clipped by 0 bases and J by 2 bases; unmatched bases: 8. Germline V CDR1 and CDR2: SGHTA, FQGNSA. CDR3 length: 17 amino acids.

This clonotype was seen a few times. The V gene is TRBV7-2, the J gene TRBJ2-1; 7 nucleotides agree with TRBD2. The germline CDR1 and CDR2 sequences are SGHTA and FQGNSA. This CDR3 is built from 16 residues. With 1 base clipped from V and 10 bases from J, the junction kept 13 bases outside the gene matches. In nucleotides, the CDR3 is TGTGCCAGCAGCTTAGAACCGTTACCGGGACTAAAGGAGCAGTTCTTC. Translated, it gives CASSLEPLPGLKEQFF.

The J gene is TRBJ2-1, the V gene TRBV27, with D tentatively TRBD2 (6 bases). Germline CDR1 and CDR2: MNHEY and SMNVEV (reference sequence). The CDR3 is made up of 14 amino acids. V was pared by 5 bases and J by 5 bases, with 13 bases between. The CDR3 spells CASSVGGPNNEQFF. Here the CDR3 DNA reads TGTGCCAGCAGTGTCGGGGGACCCAACAATGAGCAGTTCTTC.

The V call is TRBV5-4, the J call TRBJ2-7, with 10 bases that match TRBD2. CDR3 length: 17 residues. Looked up from germline, CDR1 is SGHNT and CDR2 is YYREEE (reference sequence). The ends lost 4 bases at V and 5 bases at J; junction bases unmatched: 15. CDR3 sequence: CASSPFGGASGSNEQYF. The CDR3 DNA follows: TGTGCCAGCAGCCCATTTGGGGGGGCTAGCGGGAGCAACGAGCAGTACTTC.

This clonotype was seen repeatedly, ten times or more. The CDR3 is CASSQQTDSNEQFF. CDR3 nucleotide sequence: TGTGCCAGCAGCCAACAGACAGATTCCAATGAGCAGTTCTTC. The chain uses TRBV7-2 and TRBJ2-1; a weak D match, TRBD1 (5 bases). Germline lookup yields CDR1 SGHTA and CDR2 FQGNSA. This CDR3 has 14 residues. Trimming cost V 5 bases and J 6 bases, with 14 bases left between them.

This clonotype was found many times. V gene TRBV12-3 or TRBV12-4 combines with J gene TRBJ2-1, with 9 bases identical to TRBD2. V lost 3 bases, J lost 4 bases, and 4 bases stayed unmatched. This CDR3 region has 15 residues. The CDR3 reads CASSFLAGPYNEQFF. In DNA form, the CDR3 reads TGTGCCAGCAGTTTCCTAGCGGGACCGTACAATGAGCAGTTCTTC.

The chain couples TRBV11-2 to TRBJ1-1; perhaps TRBD1 as D (6 bases). CDR1 SGHAT and CDR2 FQNNGV come from the germline V gene. The CDR3 spans 13 residues. V lost 5 bases to trimming and J lost 3 bases, with 10 bases between them. Here the CDR3 DNA reads TGTGCCAGCAGCGGCACAGGGTACACTGAAGCTTTCTTT. Its translation: CASSGTGYTEAFF.

The chain recombines TRBV6-6 with TRBJ1-5; D call uncertain. This CDR3 has 13 residues. Per germline, CDR1 MNHNY and CDR2 SVGAGI (reference sequence). V lost 1 base and J 5 bases, leaving 6 bases between the germline ends. CDR3 sequence (DNA): TGTGCCAGCAGTTACTATTCGGATCAGCCCCAGCATTTT. Its protein is CASSYYSDQPQHF.

This clonotype was detected ten times or more. This sequence joins TRBV4-1 and TRBJ2-5, with D perhaps TRBD2 (5 bases). Germline CDR1 and CDR2: MGHRA and YSYEKL. CDR3 length: 15 amino acids. The V gene lost 0 bases and the J gene lost 2 bases, with 10 bases spanning the gap. The CDR3 protein is CASSQERGLQETQYF. The CDR3 DNA reads as TGCGCCAGCAGCCAAGAAAGAGGGTTGCAAGAGACCCAGTACTTC.

This clonotype has a count of ten or more. The V call is TRBV7-2, the J call TRBJ2-1, with 9 bases matching TRBD2. CDR3 length: 17 residues. Germline values: CDR1 SGHTA, CDR2 FQGNSA. V lost 1 base to trimming and J lost 5 bases; unmatched junction nucleotides: 9. This chain's CDR3 is CASSLDPSGGWDNEQFF. CDR3 in DNA: TGTGCCAGCAGCTTAGACCCGAGCGGGGGGTGGGACAATGAGCAGTTCTTC.

This clonotype has just a few counts. CDR3 DNA sequence: TGTGCCAGCACCGATACCCCAAGACTAGACCCTTACGAGCAGTACGTC. Protein product: CASTDTPRLDPYEQYV. The chain has TRBV7-6 and TRBJ2-7; a weak D match, TRBD2 (6 bases). Germline V CDR1 and CDR2: SGHVS, FNYEAQ. Between the trimmed V and J ends, which lost 7 bases and 4 bases, there was a span of 23 bases. This CDR3 contains 16 residues.

This sequence joins TRBV2 and TRBJ2-3; D not resolved. The CDR3 is made up of 11 amino acids. The germline V and J ends were trimmed by 7 bases and 5 bases, with 7 bases remaining between them. Germline V gene sequence: CDR1 SNHLY, CDR2 FYNNEI. The chain's CDR3 is CASKVGDTQYF. DNA for the CDR3: TGTGCCAGCAAAGTCGGAGATACGCAGTATTTT.

In its sample, this clonotype was seen many times. V is TRBV7-6 and J is TRBJ2-3; D gene unclear. CDR3 length equals 16 residues. V lost 0 bases to trimming and J lost 1 base, with 11 bases between them. Germline CDR1 SGHVS, CDR2 FNYEAQ. DNA for the CDR3: TGTGCCAGCAGCTTAGCCGGTGGAGTCGGCACAGATACGCAGTATTTT. Residues: CASSLAGGVGTDTQYF.